The T cell receptor beta chain under discussion was sequenced for a study of T-cell reconstitution after alpha-beta-depleted transplantation in children. This clonotype was seen only a few times. Construction of the TCRbeta library involved unique molecular identifiers. TCRdb called the PCR reads again in MiXCR, with one record for every CDR3 protein. This table holds hundreds of thousands of distinct CDR3 sequences, 15% to 20% found once. Sample: PBMCs from the stem cell graft donor, taken from the stem cell graft. This TCR derives from a human donor who donated a stem cell graft to a child with acute myeloid leukemia.

The CDR3 reads CASSQDRGVRETQYF. The DNA of the CDR3 is TGTGCCAGCAGCCAAGATCGCGGGGTTAGGGAGACCCAGTACTTC. This chain connects TRBV4-2 to TRBJ2-5; possible D gene TRBD2, 6 bases. Germline values: CDR1 LGHNA, CDR2 YNFKEQ. CDR3 length equals 15 residues. V lost 0 bases and J lost 5, with 13 bases in between.